The rows below give T cell receptor beta chains drawn from one sample of a study of blood T cell repertoires in COVID-19. TCRdb keeps only in-frame clones here, not all; method: immunoSEQ multiplex PCR. The profile shows approximately 210,000 clones, about 84% of them singletons. Material for sequencing was PBMCs or T cells enriched from blood (not recorded which). These receptors were taken from a man aged 25-45 years with acute COVID-19. The CDR3 runs from the conserved cysteine through the conserved F or W. D genes are given only for firm matches. Clone size is not always given. Where it is, it says once, few, many or a class for expanded clones.

>TRBV10-3|-|TRBJ1-1|-|15
CAINSGRGENTEAFF
TGTGCCATCAACTCTGGCCGCGGGGAGAACACTGAAGCTTTCTTT
>TRBV30|-|TRBJ2-2|-|12
CAFSGVRGELFF
TGTGCCTTCTCTGGAGTCCGGGGGGAGCTGTTTTTT
>TRBV5-4|-|TRBJ1-1|TRBD1|12
CASRLQGTEAFF
TGTGCCAGCAGATTACAGGGGACTGAAGCTTTCTTT
>TRBV14|-|TRBJ2-3|-|15
CASSQDLRGADTQYF
TGTGCCAGCAGCCAAGATCTCAGGGGTGCAGATACGCAGTATTTT
>TRBV5-1|once|TRBJ1-2|-|15
CASSPEGVVNYGYTF
TGCGCCAGCAGTCCTGAGGGAGTGGTCAACTATGGCTACACCTTC
>TRBV7-3|-|TRBJ2-2|-|14
CASSSGQDTGELFF
TGTGCCAGCAGCTCAGGTCAGGACACCGGGGAGCTGTTTTTT
>TRBV18|-|TRBJ1-2|TRBD1|18
CASSPLVSRGKSDYGYTF
TGTGCCAGCTCACCACTGGTGAGCAGGGGGAAGTCCGACTATGGCTACACCTTC
>TRBV3-1/TRBV3-2|many|TRBJ1-2|-|13
CASSRQGLGGYTF
TGTGCCAGCAGCCGCCAGGGACTCGGTGGCTACACCTTC
>TRBV5-1|-|TRBJ2-2|-|15
CASENLQGNTGELFF
TGCGCCAGCGAAAACCTTCAGGGGAACACCGGGGAGCTGTTTTTT
>TRBV12-3/TRBV12-4|-|TRBJ1-6|TRBD1|13
CASSWGTDSPLHF
TGTGCCAGCAGTTGGGGGACAGACTCACCCCTCCACTTT
>TRBV19|once|TRBJ1-6|-|13
CASSRGLNSPLHF
TGTGCCAGTAGTAGGGGACTAAATTCACCCCTCCACTTT
>TRBV7-2|many|TRBJ1-3|-|16
CASSLGLGRPGNTIYF
TGTGCCAGCAGCTTAGGGTTGGGGAGGCCTGGAAACACCATATATTTT
>TRBV27|-|TRBJ1-2|TRBD1|13
CASSKTGPFGYTF
TGTGCCAGCAGCAAGACAGGGCCATTCGGCTACACCTTC
>TRBV7-3|once|TRBJ2-2|-|16
CASSPGQGMRAGELFF
TGTGCCAGCAGTCCCGGGCAGGGGATGAGGGCCGGGGAGCTGTTTTTT
>TRBV19|-|TRBJ1-6|-|14
CASSSSGENSPLHF
TGTGCCAGTAGTAGTTCCGGGGAAAATTCACCCCTCCACTTT
>TRBV5-4|-|TRBJ1-1|-|15
CASSPGAGGLTEAFF
TGTGCCAGCAGCCCGGGGGCGGGGGGCCTGACTGAAGCTTTCTTT
>TRBV5-1|-|TRBJ2-7|TRBD1|15
CASSSSGTGKHEQYF
TGCGCCAGCAGCTCCTCCGGGACAGGGAAACACGAGCAGTACTTC
>TRBV28|once|TRBJ2-6|-|16
CASSDLRVSGANVLTF
TGTGCCAGCAGCGACCTGAGGGTCTCTGGGGCCAACGTCCTGACTTTC
>TRBV9|-|TRBJ2-2|-|15
CASSPRTDNTGELFF
TGTGCCAGCAGCCCTCGGACAGACAACACCGGGGAGCTGTTTTTT
>TRBV29-1|-|TRBJ1-1|-|12
CSVEEVGVEAFF
TGCAGCGTTGAGGAGGTCGGGGTAGAAGCTTTCTTT
>TRBV18|-|TRBJ2-3|-|15
CASSPPDSPGDTQYF
TGTGCCAGCTCACCGCCGGACTCCCCGGGAGATACGCAGTATTTT
>TRBV12-3/TRBV12-4|-|TRBJ1-4|-|12
CASSFLEKKLFF
TGTGCCAGCAGTTTTCTGGAGAAAAAACTGTTTTTT
>TRBV10-2|few|TRBJ1-5|-|14
CASSVSTVNQPQHF
TGCGCCAGCAGTGTTTCGACAGTCAATCAGCCCCAGCATTTT
>TRBV5-4|-|TRBJ2-3|-|13
CASSWRGTDTQYF
TGTGCCAGCAGCTGGCGGGGCACAGATACGCAGTATTTT
>TRBV4-1|-|TRBJ1-2|-|15
CASSQKEGGYYGYTF
TGCGCCAGCAGCCAAAAGGAGGGCGGGTACTATGGCTACACCTTC
>TRBV5-5|-|TRBJ2-7|TRBD1|14
CASSYIGQDYEQYF
TGTGCCAGCAGCTATATAGGACAGGACTACGAGCAGTACTTC
>TRBV5-6|-|TRBJ2-1|TRBD2|15
CASSLAGGSTSEQFF
TGTGCCAGCAGCTTGGCGGGGGGAAGTACGAGTGAGCAGTTCTTC
>TRBV11-1|few|TRBJ1-1|-|16
CASSLAPGLGDTEAFF
TGTGCCAGCAGCTTAGCGCCCGGGCTCGGGGACACTGAAGCTTTCTTT
>TRBV28|-|TRBJ1-6|TRBD1|13
CATPGQGDSPLHF
TGTGCCACCCCGGGACAGGGTGATTCACCCCTCCACTTT
>TRBV10-3|-|TRBJ2-2|TRBD2|18
CAISVRLAGGPNPGELFF
TGTGCCATCAGTGTCCGACTAGCGGGGGGGCCAAATCCCGGGGAGCTGTTTTTT
>TRBV28|-|TRBJ1-5|TRBD1|16
CASSLAGTGAPQPQHF
TGTGCCAGCAGTTTGGCCGGGACAGGGGCGCCTCAGCCCCAGCATTTT
>TRBV2|-|TRBJ2-3|-|16
CASSPRSRSLTDTQYF
TGTGCCAGCAGCCCGCGATCCAGGTCCCTCACAGATACGCAGTATTTT
>TRBV5-4|-|TRBJ2-4|-|14
CASSEEQGRGIQYF
TGTGCCAGCAGCGAAGAACAGGGCCGCGGCATTCAGTACTTC
>TRBV28|-|TRBJ1-2|-|12
CASRLTGNGYTF
TGTGCCAGCAGGTTAACAGGGAACGGCTACACCTTC
>TRBV7-9|-|TRBJ2-5|-|14
CASSRLRDGETQYF
TGTGCCAGCTCACGACTTAGAGACGGAGAGACCCAGTACTTC
>TRBV10-2|-|TRBJ2-2|TRBD1|14
CASSGTANTGELFF
TGCGCCAGCAGCGGGACAGCGAACACCGGGGAGCTGTTTTTT
>TRBV15|-|TRBJ2-2|TRBD2|18
CATRLGLAGGLGSGELFF
TGTGCCACCAGGCTGGGACTAGCGGGGGGCCTGGGGTCCGGGGAGCTGTTTTTT
>TRBV5-6|-|TRBJ2-5|TRBD2|17
CASSLVPGTSGVKTQYF
TGTGCCAGCAGCTTGGTACCCGGGACTAGCGGGGTAAAGACCCAGTACTTC
>TRBV7-2|-|TRBJ2-5|-|12
CASSLPGETQYF
TGTGCCAGCAGCTTACCCGGTGAGACCCAGTACTTC
>TRBV18|-|TRBJ2-5|TRBD1|13
CASQQGARETQYF
TGTGCCAGCCAACAGGGGGCGCGGGAGACCCAGTACTTC
>TRBV7-6|-|TRBJ2-3|TRBD2|16
CASSPWARGGTDTQYF
TGTGCCAGCAGCCCTTGGGCCCGGGGGGGCACAGATACGCAGTATTTT
>TRBV28|-|TRBJ1-4|-|15
CASSQIGQGREKLFF
TGTGCCAGCAGTCAGATCGGCCAGGGCAGAGAAAAACTGTTTTTT
>TRBV5-4|-|TRBJ2-5|TRBD2|15
CASTLSGGATETQYF
TGTGCCAGCACCCTCAGCGGGGGGGCCACGGAGACCCAGTACTTC
>TRBV29-1|-|TRBJ1-5|-|13
CSVGGISNQPQHF
TGCAGCGTTGGAGGGATTAGCAATCAGCCCCAGCATTTT
>TRBV10-1|-|TRBJ2-3|-|12
CASSQRLDMQYF
TGCGCCAGCAGTCAGCGTCTAGATATGCAGTATTTT
>TRBV24-1|-|TRBJ2-7|-|13
CATSDQYTYEQYF
TGTGCCACCAGTGACCAGTACACCTACGAGCAGTACTTC